This T cell receptor beta chain was identified in a study of blood T cell repertoires in COVID-19. Across the whole study: Samples taken during acute and convalescent COVID-19 were collected in the United States, Italy and Spain.

The authors' processing: Reference gene primer amplification yielded estimated nucleated cell counts. Generated by immunoSEQ multiplex PCR, the TCRdb table keeps only in-frame clones and is missing some. The V and J calls and clone size were taken over from that table, and D and trimming were inferred from the DNA. Counted here are under 85,000 clones, roughly 84% occurring once; the ten biggest clones make up 3.5%. The TCR sequence derives from a man aged 45 to 65 with acute or convalescent COVID-19. Sequenced input: peripheral blood.

CDR3 sequence: CASSLVGRDYPYNEQFF. The CDR3 region has the DNA TGTGCCAGCAGCTTAGTGGGAAGGGACTACCCCTACAATGAGCAGTTCTTC. The V and J genes are TRBV7-2 and TRBJ2-1, with 7 nucleotides matching TRBD2. The CDR3 length is 17 residues. Unmatched junction bases numbered 8, after V lost 1 base and J lost 2 bases. Germline V gene sequence: CDR1 SGHTA, CDR2 FQGNSA. Looking up the rest from reference TRBV7-2 and TRBJ2-1 gives the full variable domain: GAGVSQSPSNKVTEKGKDVELRCDPISGHTALYWYRQSLGQGLEFLIYFQGNSAPDKSGLPSDRFSAERTGGSVSTLTIQRTQQEDSAVYLCASSLVGRDYPYNEQFFGPGTRLTVL.